This T cell receptor beta chain was obtained from a study of CD8+ T cells in alopecia areata. It was cDNA, reverse transcribed from extracted RNA, that served as the sequencing template. Sequencing used immunoSEQ multiplex PCR; TCRdb keeps in-frame clones, though not all of them. Of 100,000 to 150,000 clones in the sample, 45% to 50% were seen once. The sorting of PBMCs gave CD4+ and CD8+ T cells. The sequence was collected from a human donor with alopecia areata. Source: CD8+ T cells sorted from blood, taken at week 0.

The CDR3: CAVQVQETQYF. CDR3 DNA: TGTGCCGTCCAGGTACAAGAGACCCAGTACTTC. The V call is TRBV10-3, the J call TRBJ2-5; no clear D. Germline V gene lookup returns CDR1 ENHRY and CDR2 SYGVKD. The V end lost 11 bases, the J end lost 2 bases, and 9 bases lay between the germline ends. CDR3 length: 11 amino acids.